The present TCR beta chain was sequenced within a study of regulatory T cells in long-lasting Graves disease. Study information: Under 3 months of antithyroid drugs had been taken by newly diagnosed Graves' patients. Study-level findings and limits: The sample size was small, and this may have reduced accuracy.

Investigators prepared the TCR beta libraries by applying iRepertoire HTBI primers and Arm-PCR of CDR3 regions. TCRdb reanalysed the multiplex PCR reads using MiXCR and keeps one entry per CDR3 protein. The sample yields under 700,000 distinct CDR3 sequences, about 16% seen once. Many counts were recorded for this clonotype. Its cognate antigen is unknown. The CDR3 runs 13 residues. The V gene's germline CDR1 is MNHNS and CDR2 SASEGT. Trimming shortened V by 2 bases and J by 3 bases, and 7 bases separated the two germline ends. Time point here: newly diagnosed GD, antithyroid drugs for less than 3 months. PBMC RNA was the source of the TCR library. The sample also formed part of further work on T cells in Graves' hyperthyroidism and ophthalmopathy. That publication notes: Stability of Graves' hyperthyroidism was defined as absent ophthalmopathy progression within 18 months. Exclusion criteria comprised uncontrolled infection, other autoimmune disease, pregnancy or lactation.

This sequence was found in a woman aged 35 to 59 with Graves disease. The input for sequencing was peripheral blood mononuclear cells (PBMCs), taken at new diagnosis, from a patient treated with antithyroid drugs. This chain uses TRBV6-1 with TRBJ1-1; D remains unclear. This CDR3 is CASSEREHTEAFF. CDR3 sequence (DNA): TGTGCCAGCAGTGAACGGGAGCACACTGAAGCTTTCTTT.